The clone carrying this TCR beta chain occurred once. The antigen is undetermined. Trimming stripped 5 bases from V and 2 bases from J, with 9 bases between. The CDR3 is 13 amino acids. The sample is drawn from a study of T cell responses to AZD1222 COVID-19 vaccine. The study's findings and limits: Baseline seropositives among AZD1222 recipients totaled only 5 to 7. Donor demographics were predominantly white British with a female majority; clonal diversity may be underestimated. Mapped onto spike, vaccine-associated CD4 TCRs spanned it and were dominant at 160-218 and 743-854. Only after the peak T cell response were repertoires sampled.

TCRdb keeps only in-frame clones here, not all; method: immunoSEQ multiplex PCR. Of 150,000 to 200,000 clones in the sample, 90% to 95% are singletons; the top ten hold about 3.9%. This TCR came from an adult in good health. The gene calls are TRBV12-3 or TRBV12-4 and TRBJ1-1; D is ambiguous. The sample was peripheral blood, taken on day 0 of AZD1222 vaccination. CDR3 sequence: CASSLIQNTEAFF. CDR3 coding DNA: TGTGCCAGCAGTCTAATTCAAAACACTGAAGCTTTCTTT.